This T cell receptor (beta chain) stems from a study of persistence of HIV-infected CD4 T cells. Study-wide context: Blood samples, up to 180 mL, came from multiple time points, except two leukapheresis donors sampled once.

Whole-study results and caveats: Proviral oligoclonality tracked with TCR oligoclonality within the same sorted cells.

Trimming at V came to 4 bases and at J to 0 bases, leaving 8 bases not matched to a gene. This CDR3 comprises 19 residues. CDR1 and CDR2 from the germline V gene are WSHSY and SAAADI. Sequencing used immunoSEQ version 4 in survey mode. Assay: immunoSEQ multiplex PCR; the TCRdb copy retains only in-frame clones and omits some. The table shows more than 30,000 clones, with roughly 82% occurring only once. Overlapping HIV-1 Gag 15-mer peptides at about 1 ug per peptide per mL were used. CD40L/CD69 double-negative CD45RO-high memory CD4+ T cells were collected. Inclusion required CMV-positive serology and CD4+ counts above 400 cells/uL. As concerns this clone: Its target is not known.

This clonotype originated in an adult woman with HIV who was CMV-seropositive. The chain combines TRBV10-2 with TRBJ2-2; 13 bases are shared with TRBD2. Material: CD4+ T cells sorted from PBMCs after approximately 19-hour stimulation, obtained from a patient who received antiretroviral therapy. CDR3 in amino acids: CASSGRTSGRLSNTGELFF. In nucleotides, the CDR3 is TGCGCCAGCAGTGGTCGGACTAGCGGGAGACTATCGAACACCGGGGAGCTGTTTTTT.